The present TCR beta chain was sequenced within a study of molecular identifiers for immune sequencing clone quantification (dated by TCRdb to the late 2010s). Regarding the study in general: For a replicate experiment, the RNA from either around 20,000 or 99,000 naive CD8 T cells was divided into five aliquots, and four of those aliquots went on to sequencing. This methods study used CD8 T cells to benchmark TCR RNA copy counting and molecular-identifier clustering-based TCR repertoire sequencing (MIDCIRS). The study at large found these results: Without barcode sub-clustering, chimeric consensus sequences inflated TCR diversity; chimeras reached as high as 47%. Naive libraries contained spiked-in Jurkat TCR RNA (10 copies' worth), which is not part of the donor repertoire. Roughly 3 recovered TCR RNA copies per cell were obtained by modeling, versus roughly 9.1 by digital PCR, implying a capture efficiency of about 30%. Clones above 20 RNA copies held over 99% of molecules in CMV-specific effector cells but under 1% in naive cells. Highly expanded clone sizes could be underestimated because identical TCR molecules may share a barcode. Spiked-in Jurkat TCR RNA equivalent to a single cell was reported to be detectable even among 850,000 to 1,000,000 naive CD8 T cells.

The germline V gene supplies CDR1 MNHEY and CDR2 SVGAGI. The CDR3 holds 14 amino acids from the cysteine to the phenylalanine. Solely the CDR3 DNA is kept, with 42 bases framed from the first base. Between the V and J ends, shortened by 5 bases and 5 bases respectively, the junction contains 16 bases. Library generation was performed with PCR. Sequencing was carried out with a NextSeq 500. Bulk TCR libraries were made following a previously described method, with the TCR primers given in Table S5. Purification of total RNA was performed with the Qiagen AllPrep DNA/RNA kit. Before any analysis, reads coming from multiple sequencing runs of the same library were combined into one pool. The study's own analysis went as follows. Reads were retained only if their TCR constant sequence matched exactly, and those retained reads were trimmed to 150 nt and grouped according to their 12-nt molecular barcodes. Within each barcode group, reads were sub-clustered at a 15% Levenshtein threshold, and quality-weighted consensus sequences were built per RNA molecule. Non-functional sequences were excluded, and lower-count sequences lying one edit away from another sequence were also excluded. Based on a fit of two negative binomial distributions, barcode sub-clusters having less than 20% of the maximum read count were discarded. TCRdb reanalyzed the raw reads on its own, using fastp at Q25 for trimming and MiXCR for clone calling, and kept in-frame beta chains. Rows are combined by CDR3 protein, so each entry shows the most common genes and DNA. The V and J calls and clone size are TCRdb's, not the authors'. A total of 97,000 or so distinct CDR3 sequences appear in this sample, around 30% of them only once. Clones ranked in the top ten supply less than 10% of the sample.

As regards this clonotype: What this receptor recognizes is not known. Base qualities are not provided; no much larger clone lies one nucleotide away.

Libraries of naive CD8 T cells were generated from roughly 21,000 to 960,000 sorted cells, with 10%, 30% or 50% of the purified RNA used. Naive CD8 T cells, defined as CD8+CD4-CCR7+CD45RA+, were FACS-sorted into RLT Plus buffer on a BD FACSAria II. To test detection sensitivity, Jurkat RNA equal to ten TCR copies was added to samples of roughly 18,000-1,000,000 naive CD8 T cells. Enrichment of CD8 T cells was done with RosetteSep CD8+ T Cell Enrichment Cocktail plus Ficoll-Paque, and ACK red cell lysis came afterward. The V gene is TRBV6-5 and the J gene is TRBJ2-7, and possibly TRBD2, on 5 matching bases. The specimen was naive CD8+ T cells from blood, with Jurkat cell RNA spiked in. Reading the label with the study, this specimen's cell subset or site is: FACS-sorted CD8+CD4-CCR7+CD45RA+ naive T cells. The sequence was collected from a human donor in good health. Some libraries in this study had Jurkat cell RNA spiked in. The CDR3 region reads CASSIWGARDEQYF. The base sequence is TGTGCCAGCAGTATCTGGGGAGCTCGGGACGAGCAGTACTTC.